Below, 16 T cell receptor beta chains from the same sample are listed, as sequenced in a study of T cell changes during pregnancy in multiple sclerosis. The data were produced by immunoSEQ multiplex PCR, yet TCRdb's version contains in-frame clones alone and is incomplete. The sample yields about 41,000 clones, roughly nine tenths seen once. The sample in question was CD4+ T cells from peripheral blood mononuclear cells, obtained in the first trimester of pregnancy. The source of these receptors is a female donor with multiple sclerosis, enrolled in a pregnancy study.

The chain combines TRBV5-1 with TRBJ2-5; TRBD2 is a possible D gene (6 bases). The germline CDR1 and CDR2 sequences are SGHRS and YFSETQ. This CDR3 contains 15 residues. With 2 bases removed from V and 1 base from J, the gap between germline ends came to 12 bases. The CDR3 protein is CASSFNGGFQETQYF. As DNA, the CDR3 is TGCGCCAGCAGCTTTAACGGGGGATTCCAAGAGACCCAGTACTTC.

This chain links TRBV5-4 with TRBJ2-7; TRBD2 aligns across 8 bases. The CDR3 contains 14 residues. Trimming at V came to 2 bases and at J to 6 bases, leaving 7 bases not matched to a gene. The germline gives CDR1 SGHNT, CDR2 YYREEE (reference sequence). As DNA, the CDR3 is TGTGCCAGCAGCTTCCGGCTAGCGGGTAGCGAGCAGTACTTC. This sequence encodes CASSFRLAGSEQYF.

This chain connects TRBV5-1 to TRBJ2-1, with D possibly being TRBD2 (5 bases). The germline V gene encodes CDR1 SGHRS and CDR2 YFSETQ. V shed 3 bases and J shed 8 bases, with 12 bases lying between them. The CDR3 is 13 residues long. CDR3 nucleotides: TGCGCCAGCAGCTCCCCCCCGCGGGATGAGCAGTTCTTC. Its protein is CASSSPPRDEQFF.

V is TRBV28 and J is TRBJ1-5; TRBD1 agrees at 7 bases. The length of the CDR3 is 15 residues. Germline V lookup: CDR1 MDHEN, CDR2 SYDVKM. Trimming removed 3 bases from V and 7 bases from J; junction bases left unmatched: 9. The CDR3 loop is CASSFWDRIGQPQHF. CDR3 nucleotide sequence: TGTGCCAGCAGTTTTTGGGACAGAATAGGCCAGCCCCAGCATTTT.

This chain joins TRBV2 and TRBJ2-3; 12 nucleotides agree with TRBD2. CDR1 and CDR2 from the germline V gene are SNHLY and FYNNEI. J was trimmed by 3 bases and V by 7 bases; bases with no gene match: 5. The length of the CDR3 is 15 residues. This CDR3 reads CASTTSGRITDTQYF. The CDR3 coding sequence is TGTGCCAGCACCACTAGCGGGAGGATTACAGATACGCAGTATTTT.

This chain connects TRBV5-1 to TRBJ2-6; the D gene is possibly TRBD1 (6 bases). From germline, CDR1 is SGHRS and CDR2 YFSETQ. The CDR3 covers 20 residues. V gave up 4 bases and J gave up 0 bases, with 23 bases separating them. CDR3: CASSGGLRDNDYSGANVLTF. The CDR3 DNA is TGCGCCAGCAGCGGGGGTCTCCGGGACAACGACTACTCTGGGGCCAACGTCCTGACTTTC. Full variable domain (missing parts from reference TRBV5-1 and TRBJ2-6): KAGVTQTPRYLIKTRGQQVTLSCSPISGHRSVSWYQQTPGQGLQFLFEYFSETQRNKGNFPGRFSGRQFSNSRSEMNVSTLELGDSALYLCASSGGLRDNDYSGANVLTFGAGSRLTVL.

This sequence joins TRBV19 and TRBJ2-7; 9 bases are shared with TRBD2. This CDR3 is 13 amino acids long. The V gene's germline CDR1 is LNHDA and CDR2 SQIVND (reference sequence). Unmatched junction bases numbered 6, after V lost 5 bases and J lost 7 bases. The CDR3 nucleotides are TGTGCCAGTAGTGTTCTAGCGGGAAATGAGCAGTACTTC. Its protein is CASSVLAGNEQYF.

The rearrangement uses TRBV6-1 and TRBJ1-5; 9 bases are shared with TRBD1. The CDR3 totals 15 residues. Losses at the gene ends were 6 bases for V and 2 bases for J; bases not matched to a gene: 5. Germline CDR1 and CDR2: MNHNS and SASEGT. The CDR3 protein is CASRPTGGGNQPQHF. The CDR3 bases are TGTGCCAGCAGGCCAACAGGGGGCGGCAATCAGCCCCAGCATTTT.

This clone was seen a single time. The CDR3 DNA reads as TGTGCCAGCAGTGAAGAAAAGGGGGCGAGCAATCAGCCCCAGCATTTT. It is translated as CASSEEKGASNQPQHF. V gene TRBV2 combines with J gene TRBJ1-5; 7 bases fit TRBD1. From germline, CDR1 is SNHLY and CDR2 FYNNEI. V dropped 1 base and J dropped 1; count of bases not matched to a gene: 4. There are 16 residues in the CDR3. The whole variable domain, filled in from reference TRBV2 and TRBJ1-5, reads EPEVTQTPSHQVTQMGQEVILRCVPISNHLYFYWYRQILGQKVEFLVSFYNNEISEKSEIFDDQFSVERPDGSNFTLKIRSTKLEDSAMYFCASSEEKGASNQPQHFGDGTRLSIL.

A single count supports this clone. This chain connects TRBV5-6 to TRBJ1-1; TRBD1 agrees at 12 bases. Germline CDR1 is SGHDT and CDR2 is YYEEEE. This CDR3 has 18 residues. Trimming at V came to 1 base and at J to 0 bases, leaving 7 bases not matched to a gene. This CDR3 reads CASSLLSGQGAVNTEAFF. In DNA form, the CDR3 reads TGTGCCAGCAGCTTGTTATCGGGACAGGGGGCGGTGAACACTGAAGCTTTCTTT.

This chain links TRBV18 with TRBJ2-4; TRBD2 matches 11 bases. The germline CDR1 and CDR2 sequences are KGHSH and LQKENI. CDR3 length: 18 residues. J was trimmed by 0 bases and V by 6 bases; bases with no gene match: 10. CDR3: CASSPGPSGRLAKNIQYF. The CDR3 bases are TGTGCCAGCTCCCCCGGGCCTAGCGGGAGGTTAGCCAAAAACATTCAGTACTTC. Filled out from reference TRBV18 and TRBJ2-4, the complete variable domain reads NAGVMQNPRHLVRRRGQEARLRCSPMKGHSHVYWYRQLPEEGLKFMVYLQKENIIDESGMPKERFSAEFPKEGPSILRIQQVVRGDSAAYFCASSPGPSGRLAKNIQYFGAGTRLSVL.

This chain joins TRBV7-9 and TRBJ2-3, with 11 bases identical to TRBD2. With V trimmed by 10 bases and J by 4 bases, 4 bases remained unmatched. Germline V gene data show CDR1 as SEHNR and CDR2 as FQNEAQ (reference sequence). This CDR3 region has 13 residues. This CDR3 reads CAKGLAGADTQYF. The CDR3, as DNA: TGTGCCAAAGGACTAGCGGGCGCAGATACGCAGTATTTT.

The chain employs TRBV5-8 and TRBJ2-3; D is perhaps TRBD2 (5 bases). Germline-derived CDR1 and CDR2 are SGHTS and YDEGEE. The germline V and J ends were trimmed by 5 bases and 4 bases, with 20 bases remaining between them. This CDR3 has 16 residues. The CDR3 DNA reads as TGTGCCAGCAGTCCAGGACCCAGGAGGCTATCAGATACGCAGTATTTT. It specifies CASSPGPRRLSDTQYF.

V and J are TRBV28 and TRBJ1-4, with 7 bases aligning to TRBD1. V lost 3 bases and J lost 7; bases outside the gene matches: 8. Germline CDR1 MDHEN, CDR2 SYDVKM. The CDR3 totals 15 residues. The CDR3 sequence: CASSLKGTASEKLFF. Here the CDR3 DNA reads TGTGCCAGCAGTTTGAAAGGGACAGCCTCTGAAAAACTGTTTTTT.

The V gene is TRBV12-5, the J gene TRBJ2-3; tentative D call: TRBD2 (5 bases). Germline lookup yields CDR1 LGHNT and CDR2 FRNRAP. V was cut by 1 base and J by 0 bases, with 23 bases left in between. The CDR3 length is 20 residues. The CDR3 DNA sequence: TGTGCTAGTGGTTTGGCCGTCCGGCTCTGGGAGCGGACTAGCACAGATACGCAGTATTTT. Amino acids: CASGLAVRLWERTSTDTQYF.

This CDR3 reads CASSPGAGVGRIQYF. The CDR3 nucleotides read TGTGCCAGCTCACCTGGAGCGGGAGTCGGGCGCATTCAGTACTTC. J is TRBJ2-4 and V is TRBV18; TRBD2 matches 8 bases. Germline V gene data show CDR1 as KGHSH and CDR2 as LQKENI. J was trimmed by 9 bases and V by 3 bases; bases with no gene match: 10. This CDR3 spans 15 amino acids. Looking up the rest from reference TRBV18 and TRBJ2-4 gives the full variable domain: NAGVMQNPRHLVRRRGQEARLRCSPMKGHSHVYWYRQLPEEGLKFMVYLQKENIIDESGMPKERFSAEFPKEGPSILRIQQVVRGDSAAYFCASSPGAGVGRIQYFGAGTRLSVL.